The next 23 T cell receptor beta chains were all read from a single sample in a study of OX40 agonist ivuxolimab in advanced cancers. TCRdb keeps only in-frame clones here, not all; method: immunoSEQ multiplex PCR. The repertoire holds more than 100,000 clones, with roughly 91% as singletons. Here the sequenced sample was CD4+ or CD8+ T cells sorted from blood, taken in a trial of the OX40 agonist ivuxolimab. The receptors derive from an adult with an advanced solid tumor such as melanoma, head and neck, liver or kidney cancer.

V gene TRBV11-3 combines with J gene TRBJ2-1; D may correspond to TRBD1 or TRBD2 (6 bases each). The ends were cut back, 0 bases at V and 6 bases at J, with 15 bases in the middle. Germline V gene data show CDR1 as SGHNT and CDR2 as YENEEA. The CDR3 runs 16 residues. The CDR3 loop reads CASSLDRGTRGNEQFF. DNA for the CDR3: TGTGCCAGCAGCTTAGACCGGGGGACACGGGGCAATGAGCAGTTCTTC.

The V gene is TRBV15, the J gene TRBJ1-3, with D unclear. CDR3 size: 18 residues. The V end was cut by 1 base, the J end by 0 bases, with 16 bases between. CDR1 is LNHNV and CDR2 is YYDKDF in the germline V gene (reference sequence). The CDR3 nucleotides read TGTGCCACCAGCAGAGTCCTTCTCTCTGTTTACTCTGGAAACACCATATATTTT. Its translation: CATSRVLLSVYSGNTIYF.

The V call is TRBV7-8, the J call TRBJ1-2; D is undetermined. Trimming took 5 bases from V and 0 from J, leaving 10 bases between them. The CDR3 sequence is 14 residues long. Looked up from germline, CDR1 is SGHVS and CDR2 is FQNEAQ. CDR3 in DNA: TGTGCCAGCAGCACACAGACGGCTAACTATGGCTACACCTTC. This sequence encodes CASSTQTANYGYTF.

This sequence joins TRBV11-3 and TRBJ2-7, with D possibly being TRBD1 or TRBD2 (5 bases each). From germline, CDR1 is SGHNT and CDR2 YENEEA. Trimming cost V 8 bases and J 0 bases, with 8 bases left between them. The CDR3 loop spans 12 amino acids. The CDR3 loop is CASSGRSYEQYF. The CDR3 region has the DNA TGTGCCAGCTCGGGGCGCTCCTACGAGCAGTACTTC.

The J gene is TRBJ1-2, the V gene TRBV7-2; no clear D gene. Germline CDR1 SGHTA, CDR2 FQGNSA. V was shortened by 2 bases and J by 5 bases, with 15 bases between the two germline ends. The CDR3 has 15 amino acids. The CDR3 loop is CASSLSRFGPYGYTF. The CDR3 DNA reads TGTGCCAGCAGCTTATCACGATTCGGTCCGTATGGCTACACCTTC.

About this clone itself: One junction end disagrees with the germline gene, perhaps due to a read error. The chain is built from TRBV19 and TRBJ1-1; 8 bases agree with TRBD1. CDR1 is LNHDA, CDR2 SQIVND, per germline (reference sequence). This CDR3 comprises 15 residues. The CDR3 DNA sequence: TGTGCCAGTAGTAACCAGGGGGCGCGGGGCACTGAAGCTTCCTTT. Its translation: CASSNQGARGTEASF.

The genes are TRBV7-2 and TRBJ1-1; weak D call: TRBD1 (6 bases). Germline CDR1 SGHTA, CDR2 FQGNSA. CDR3 length: 13 amino acids. Trimming removed 3 bases at V and 6 bases at J, with 11 bases between. CDR3 in DNA: TGTGCCAGCAGCTTGCAGGGGCGTGCTGAAGCTTTCTTT. Residues: CASSLQGRAEAFF.

The V gene is TRBV7-2, the J gene TRBJ2-3; D is undetermined. Germline V gene lookup returns CDR1 SGHTA and CDR2 FQGNSA. Trimming took 1 base from V and 7 from J, leaving 6 bases between them. The CDR3 extends over 12 amino acids. The CDR3 DNA reads as TGTGCCAGCAGCTTAGAAGGGAATACGCAGTATTTT. Translation: CASSLEGNTQYF.

This rearrangement joins TRBV7-2 to TRBJ2-3; 15 bases map to TRBD2. Unmatched junction bases numbered 9, after V lost 8 bases and J lost 6 bases. This CDR3 is 16 amino acids long. Germline CDR1 is SGHTA and CDR2 is FQGNSA. CDR3: CASSGLAGGSGDTQYF. For the CDR3, the DNA is TGTGCCAGCTCGGGACTAGCGGGAGGCAGCGGGGATACGCAGTATTTT.

This clone was seen only a few times. This chain connects TRBV27 to TRBJ2-2; 12 bases are a match to TRBD1. J lost 7 bases, V lost 2 bases, and 8 bases had no gene match. This CDR3 comprises 17 residues. CDR1 and CDR2 (germline): MNHEY, SMNVEV (reference sequence). DNA for the CDR3: TGTGCCAGCAGTTTAGGCTTTGGGGACAGGGGGCACGGGGAGCTGTTTTTT. Its protein is CASSLGFGDRGHGELFF.

The J gene is TRBJ1-2, the V gene TRBV10-3; no firm D call. The CDR3 contains 13 residues. V was shortened by 3 bases and J by 3 bases, with 8 bases between the two germline ends. Germline values: CDR1 ENHRY, CDR2 SYGVKD. DNA of the CDR3: TGTGCCATCAGTGACAGAGAGGACTATGGCTACACCTTC. Translation gives CAISDREDYGYTF.

V is TRBV2 and J is TRBJ2-5; D is perhaps TRBD1 (6 bases). Germline V gene lookup returns CDR1 SNHLY and CDR2 FYNNEI. CDR3 length: 13 amino acids. Trimming removed 7 bases at V and 2 bases at J, with 11 bases between. CDR3 residues: CASKRTAQETQYF. In DNA, the CDR3 is TGTGCCAGCAAGCGGACAGCTCAAGAGACCCAGTACTTC.

Written as DNA, the CDR3 is TGTGCCAGCAGCTTAAGCAGGGGGAACACCGGGGAGCTGTTTTTT. Amino acids: CASSLSRGNTGELFF. The chain recombines TRBV7-3 with TRBJ2-2; D might be TRBD1 (6 bases). CDR3 length equals 15 residues. Germline V gives CDR1 SGHTA, CDR2 FQGTGA. V shed 1 base and J shed 1 base, with 7 bases lying between them. Based on the CDR3 plus reference TRBV7-3 and TRBJ2-2, the full variable domain is GAGVSQTPSNKVTEKGKYVELRCDPISGHTALYWYRQSLGQGPEFLIYFQGTGAADDSGLPNDRFFAVRPEGSVSTLKIQRTERGDSAVYLCASSLSRGNTGELFFGEGSRLTVL.

This sequence joins TRBV5-1 and TRBJ1-1, with a tentative D call TRBD1 (6 bases). V lost 5 bases, J lost 0 bases, and 14 bases lay in between. CDR1 and CDR2 (germline): SGHRS, YFSETQ. The CDR3 length is 15 residues. The CDR3 loop is CASRQSDRLNTEAFF. CDR3 bases: TGCGCCAGCAGACAATCCGACAGGCTGAACACTGAAGCTTTCTTT.

CDR3 DNA sequence: TGCGCCAGCAGCCAAGAAAGGACTAGCGGGTCGCCCTACGAGCAGTACTTC. Amino acid sequence: CASSQERTSGSPYEQYF. V usage is TRBV4-3 and J usage is TRBJ2-7, with 11 bases identical to TRBD2. Germline lookup yields CDR1 LGHNA and CDR2 YSLEER. Trimming took 0 bases from V and 2 from J; bases not matched to a gene: 6. This CDR3 has 17 residues.

The rearrangement links TRBV19 to TRBJ2-3; no reliable D call. Trimming cost V 3 bases and J 4 bases, with 11 bases left between them. Germline V gene data show CDR1 as LNHDA and CDR2 as SQIVND (reference sequence). The CDR3 is 14 amino acids. CDR3 nucleotides: TGTGCCAGTAGTATCCTAGTACACGCAGATACGCAGTATTTT. This gives the protein CASSILVHADTQYF. The full variable domain, rest sourced from reference TRBV19 and TRBJ2-3, is DGGITQSPKYLFRKEGQNVTLSCEQNLNHDAMYWYRQDPGQGLRLIYYSQIVNDFQKGDIAEGYSVSREKKESFPLTVTSAQKNPTAFYLCASSILVHADTQYFGPGTRLTVL.

Points on this clone: The junction departs from the called germline gene at one end, perhaps through a read error. V usage is TRBV7-7 and J usage is TRBJ2-6, with TRBD1 matching 8 bases. Germline V CDR1 and CDR2: SSHAT, FNYEAQ (reference sequence). The CDR3 is made up of 16 amino acids. In DNA form, the CDR3 reads TGTGCTAGCAGCTCCCAGGGGGCGAGGGGGGCCAACGTCCTGACTTTC. Translating it yields CASSSQGARGANVLTF.

The genes are TRBV5-1 and TRBJ2-7; a possible D gene is TRBD2 (5 bases). This CDR3 is built from 15 residues. Trimming pared 0 bases from V and 0 bases from J, leaving 10 bases between. CDR1 is SGHRS, CDR2 YFSETQ, per germline. The CDR3 loop is CASSLGPGYSYEQYF. CDR3 coding DNA: TGCGCCAGCAGCTTGGGACCGGGATACTCCTACGAGCAGTACTTC.

The V gene is TRBV4-1, the J gene TRBJ2-7, with 10 bases aligning to TRBD1. Germline lookup yields CDR1 MGHRA and CDR2 YSYEKL. After removal of 2 bases from V and 3 bases from J, the junction contained 4 bases not matched to a gene. The CDR3 has 15 residues. CDR3 sequence (DNA): TGCGCCAGCAGCCAACCGACAGGGGGCGTCTACGAGCAGTACTTC. Translation: CASSQPTGGVYEQYF.

The V gene is TRBV5-1, the J gene TRBJ2-7; the match to TRBD1 covers 7 bases. Germline CDR1 and CDR2: SGHRS and YFSETQ. The CDR3 totals 16 residues. The V segment lost 0 bases and the J segment 4 bases; nucleotides outside the gene matches: 10. DNA for the CDR3: TGCGCCAGCAGCTTGGGCTTCTGGGGACAGCAGTACGAGCAGTACTTC. Protein: CASSLGFWGQQYEQYF.

The chain couples TRBV29-1 to TRBJ2-1; D is possibly TRBD1 (5 bases). Germline V gene sequence: CDR1 SQVTM, CDR2 ANQGSEA. Between the trimmed V and J ends, which lost 4 bases and 10 bases, there was a span of 11 bases. The CDR3 loop spans 11 amino acids. The CDR3 loop is CSVGLRAEQFF. DNA of the CDR3: TGCAGCGTTGGGCTCAGGGCAGAGCAGTTCTTC.

This rearrangement joins TRBV19 to TRBJ2-2, with D possibly called TRBD1 or TRBD2 (5 bases each). The CDR3 has 15 residues. The V and J ends lost 9 bases and 1 base respectively, with 15 bases between them. The germline V gene encodes CDR1 LNHDA and CDR2 SQIVND (reference sequence). This chain's CDR3 is CASQPGLRNTGELFF. The CDR3 DNA reads TGTGCCAGCCAACCGGGGCTGAGGAACACCGGGGAGCTGTTTTTT.

This sequence joins TRBV4-1 and TRBJ1-2, with 7 bases identical to TRBD1. Germline V lookup: CDR1 MGHRA, CDR2 YSYEKL. The CDR3 is 17 residues long. V gave up 3 bases and J gave up 3 bases; unmatched junction bases: 13. The DNA of the CDR3 is TGCGCCAGCAGCCACACCGAGGGGGCGGGCCGGTACTATGGCTACACCTTC. Its translation: CASSHTEGAGRYYGYTF.